This note documents a single T cell receptor beta chain sequence. The germline CDR1 and CDR2 sequences are KGHDR and SFDVKD. This CDR3 is 13 amino acids long. V was pared by 6 bases and J by 5 bases, with 12 bases between. The sample comes from a study of blood T cell repertoires in COVID-19. The assay was immunoSEQ multiplex PCR, and TCRdb's table has in-frame clones only and misses some. The table has about 260,000 clones, about 88% seen once. The TCR was taken from a man aged 18 to 30 with active or convalescent COVID-19. Sequences were obtained from peripheral blood. The chain employs TRBV24-1 and TRBJ2-5; D gene unclear. The CDR3: CATSRSPVETQYF. The DNA of the CDR3 is TGTGCCACCAGTAGATCACCGGTGGAGACCCAGTACTTC.